These 20 T cell receptor beta chains originate from one sample sequenced in a study of pediatric ulcerative colitis. This table comes from immunoSEQ multiplex PCR, and its TCRdb copy is limited to in-frame clones, with some not included. The table shows about 35,000 clones, with roughly three quarters occurring only once. The rectum was sampled with one to two pinch biopsies at colonoscopy. The sequencing sample was made of gut tissue. These TCRs come from a boy between 10 and 17 years old with mild ulcerative colitis.

The table lists this clone with a count of one. The J gene is TRBJ1-1, the V gene TRBV4-1; D not certain. The germline gives CDR1 MGHRA, CDR2 YSYEKL. CDR3 size: 17 residues. V lost 1 base and J 6 bases, leaving 21 bases between the germline ends. As DNA, the CDR3 is TGCGCCAGCAGCCAAGGATTTCTCGGACCCCGAGGGTCTGAAGCTTTCTTT. It codes for CASSQGFLGPRGSEAFF.

The chain links TRBV15 to TRBJ1-5; D is ambiguous. This CDR3 region has 16 residues. Germline assignment: CDR1 LNHNV and CDR2 YYDKDF (reference sequence). V dropped 1 base and J dropped 0 bases, with 10 bases sitting between them. CDR3 protein: CATSRVSGYSNQPQHF. The CDR3 DNA reads as TGTGCCACCAGCAGAGTTTCCGGGTATAGCAATCAGCCCCAGCATTTT.

The V call is TRBV30, the J call TRBJ2-1, with D hard to call. The germline V gene has CDR1 GTSNPN and CDR2 SVGIG (reference sequence). V dropped 2 bases and J dropped 7 bases, with 15 bases sitting between them. The CDR3 covers 14 residues. The CDR3 coding sequence is TGTGCCTGGAGTTCTGACCCCATCGGGAATGAGCAGTTCTTC. Translation gives CAWSSDPIGNEQFF.

This chain uses TRBV7-9 with TRBJ1-6, with 8 bases matching TRBD1. Germline V lookup: CDR1 SEHNR, CDR2 FQNEAQ (reference sequence). The CDR3 is 16 amino acids. Trimming removed 3 bases from V and 8 bases from J; junction bases left unmatched: 9. The DNA for the CDR3 is TGTGCCAGCAGCTTGGGGCCAGGGGGCCCGGATTCACCCCTCCACTTT. Its protein is CASSLGPGGPDSPLHF.

This clone was counted only a few times. The V and J genes are TRBV6-5 and TRBJ1-2; tentative D call: TRBD1 (6 bases). The CDR3 is made up of 13 amino acids. The germline V gene has CDR1 MNHEY and CDR2 SVGAGI. Trimming removed 0 bases from V and 4 bases from J, with 6 bases in between. The CDR3 here is CASSYSGGYGYTF. In DNA form, the CDR3 reads TGTGCCAGCAGTTACTCAGGGGGCTATGGCTACACCTTC.

The chain recombines TRBV14 with TRBJ2-1; D is uncertain. The CDR3 runs to 15 residues. Germline-derived CDR1 and CDR2 are SGHDN and FVKESK. The ends were cut back, 4 bases at V and 0 bases at J, with 10 bases in the middle. The CDR3 sequence: CASSPISGSYNEQFF. For the CDR3, the DNA is TGTGCCAGCAGCCCTATCTCCGGCTCCTACAATGAGCAGTTCTTC.

The chain carries TRBV2 and TRBJ1-2; D not resolved. CDR1 and CDR2 (germline): SNHLY, FYNNEI. Trimming removed 8 bases from V and 6 bases from J, with 13 bases in between. This CDR3 spans 12 amino acids. CDR3 region: CASSNWGNGYTF. The CDR3 region has the DNA TGTGCCAGCTCTAATTGGGGTAATGGCTACACCTTC.

This chain connects TRBV4-2 to TRBJ2-3; the match to TRBD1 covers 10 bases. The length of the CDR3 is 17 residues. The junction had 12 bases not matched to a gene; V was cut back by 4 bases and J by 5 bases. CDR1 and CDR2 (germline): LGHNA, YNFKEQ. CDR3 amino acids: CASSRRLDRGRLDTQYF. The CDR3 DNA sequence: TGTGCCAGCAGCCGACGGTTAGACAGGGGGCGATTAGATACGCAGTATTTT.

In its sample, this clone was seen a few times. The chain couples TRBV19 to TRBJ1-6, with 9 bases aligning to TRBD1. V was pared by 6 bases and J by 8 bases, with 14 bases of the junction left unmatched. Germline-derived CDR1 and CDR2 are LNHDA and SQIVND (reference sequence). The CDR3 is 17 residues long. This CDR3 reads CASSPSPARTGDSPLHF. CDR3 in DNA: TGTGCCAGTAGCCCAAGCCCGGCGCGGACAGGGGATTCACCCCTCCACTTT.

The J gene is TRBJ2-4, the V gene TRBV19, with 7 bases lining up with TRBD1. The CDR3 has 13 amino acids. The germline gives CDR1 LNHDA, CDR2 SQIVND (reference sequence). J lost 8 bases, V lost 6 bases, and 7 bases had no gene match. Here the CDR3 reads CASSSGQEDIQYF. DNA of the CDR3: TGTGCCAGTAGCTCCGGACAGGAAGACATTCAGTACTTC. The full variable domain, rest sourced from reference TRBV19 and TRBJ2-4, is DGGITQSPKYLFRKEGQNVTLSCEQNLNHDAMYWYRQDPGQGLRLIYYSQIVNDFQKGDIAEGYSVSREKKESFPLTVTSAQKNPTAFYLCASSSGQEDIQYFGAGTRLSVL.

The rearrangement links TRBV18 to TRBJ1-2, with TRBD1 identical over 7 bases. Trimming removed 6 bases from V and 4 bases from J; junction bases left unmatched: 11. The germline V gene encodes CDR1 KGHSH and CDR2 LQKENI. CDR3 size: 15 residues. The CDR3 nucleotides read TGTGCCAGCTCTCCCACGGGACAGACCACCTATGGCTACACCTTC. It encodes CASSPTGQTTYGYTF.

The genes are TRBV2 and TRBJ2-5; TRBD2 matches 13 bases. Trimming at V came to 0 bases and at J to 4 bases, leaving 8 bases not matched to a gene. CDR1 is SNHLY, CDR2 FYNNEI, per germline. This CDR3 is built from 18 residues. The CDR3 DNA reads TGTGCCAGCAGTGAAGCAGGACTAGCGGGGGATGAGAGAGAGACCCAGTACTTC. Translated: CASSEAGLAGDERETQYF.

The chain recombines TRBV29-1 with TRBJ1-2, with D perhaps TRBD1 (5 bases). The CDR3 runs 15 residues. Per the germline V gene, CDR1 is SQVTM and CDR2 is ANQGSEA. V was clipped by 0 bases and J by 6 bases, with 17 bases between them. CDR3 residues: CSVEDYYRTTDGYTF. Written as DNA, the CDR3 is TGCAGCGTTGAAGATTACTACAGGACAACGGATGGCTACACCTTC. The complete variable domain, with remaining parts taken from reference TRBV29-1 and TRBJ1-2, reads SAVISQKPSRDICQRGTSLTIQCQVDSQVTMMFWYRQQPGQSLTLIATANQGSEATYESGFVIDKFPISRPNLTFSTLTVSNMSPEDSSIYLCSVEDYYRTTDGYTFGSGTRLTVV.

V and J are TRBV5-1 and TRBJ1-1; perhaps TRBD1 as D (6 bases). CDR3 length: 12 residues. Germline V gene data show CDR1 as SGHRS and CDR2 as YFSETQ. The CDR3 spells CATRTGGAEAFF. Written as DNA, the CDR3 is TGCGCGACAAGAACTGGGGGCGCTGAAGCTTTCTTT.

V is TRBV6-5 and J is TRBJ2-7; D remains unclear. Trimming cost V 6 bases and J 3 bases, with 15 bases left between them. The germline V gene encodes CDR1 MNHEY and CDR2 SVGAGI. The CDR3 is made up of 14 amino acids. The CDR3 reads CASSLDHSFYEQYF. In nucleotides, the CDR3 is TGTGCCAGCAGCCTAGACCATTCCTTCTACGAGCAGTACTTC.

The J gene is TRBJ1-5, the V gene TRBV5-1; possibly TRBD1 for D (6 bases). Germline CDR1 SGHRS, CDR2 YFSETQ. The CDR3 consists of 13 residues. V was cut by 3 bases and J by 4 bases, with 8 bases left in between. The CDR3 DNA sequence: TGCGCCAGCAGCTGGGACAAAAATCAGCCCCAGCATTTT. Protein sequence: CASSWDKNQPQHF.

The rearrangement joins TRBV11-3 to TRBJ2-7; TRBD1 might be the D (5 bases). V was pared by 3 bases and J by 0 bases, with 9 bases between. This CDR3 is built from 14 residues. Germline V CDR1 and CDR2: SGHNT, YENEEA. Here the CDR3 DNA reads TGTGCCAGCAGCTTGATCAGGGCCTCCTACGAGCAGTACTTC. Residues: CASSLIRASYEQYF. Combining the CDR3 with reference TRBV11-3 and TRBJ2-7 gives the whole variable domain EAGVVQSPRYKIIEKKQPVAFWCNPISGHNTLYWYLQNLGQGPELLIRYENEEAVDDSQLPKDRFSAERLKGVDSTLKIQPAELGDSAVYLCASSLIRASYEQYFGPGTRLTVT.

This clone turned up a few times. The gene calls are TRBV6-1 and TRBJ1-2; no definite D call. V was pared by 1 base and J by 2 bases, with 8 bases between. The CDR3 totals 14 residues. Germline lookup yields CDR1 MNHNS and CDR2 SASEGT. The CDR3 is CASSEVFRNYGYTF. The CDR3 bases are TGTGCCAGCAGTGAAGTATTCCGGAACTATGGCTACACCTTC.

This clone was counted a few times. V is TRBV2 and J is TRBJ1-5; no reliable D call. This CDR3 spans 14 amino acids. Germline V gene data show CDR1 as SNHLY and CDR2 as FYNNEI. V lost 5 bases, J lost 5 bases, and 13 bases lay in between. The CDR3, as DNA: TGTGCCAGCAGTCGTACGGATTTCGATCAGCCCCAGCATTTT. Translating it yields CASSRTDFDQPQHF.

The J gene is TRBJ2-3, the V gene TRBV2; D uncertain. The CDR3 totals 11 residues. Trimming removed 3 bases at V and 6 bases at J, with 4 bases between. Germline V gene data show CDR1 as SNHLY and CDR2 as FYNNEI. The CDR3 sequence: CASSDVDTQYF. In nucleotides, the CDR3 is TGTGCCAGCAGTGATGTGGATACGCAGTATTTT.